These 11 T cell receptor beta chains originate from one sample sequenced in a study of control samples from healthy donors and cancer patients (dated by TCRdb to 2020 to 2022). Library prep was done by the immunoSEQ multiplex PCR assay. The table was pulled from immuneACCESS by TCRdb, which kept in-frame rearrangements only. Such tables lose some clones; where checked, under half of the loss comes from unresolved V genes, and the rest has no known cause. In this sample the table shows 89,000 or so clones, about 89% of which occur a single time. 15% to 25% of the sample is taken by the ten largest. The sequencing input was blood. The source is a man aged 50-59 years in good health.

DNA of the CDR3: TGTGCCAGCTCTCGCGGGACAGGGGGCTATGAGCAGTTCTTC. Translating gives CASSRGTGGYEQFF. The chain carries TRBV18 and TRBJ2-1, with 12 positions matching TRBD1. The CDR3 contains 14 residues. Unmatched junction bases numbered 5, after V lost 6 bases and J lost 8 bases. Germline CDR1 reads KGHSH; CDR2 reads LQKENI.

This chain's CDR3 is CASSSIWTEAFF. DNA for the CDR3: TGTGCCAGCAGCTCCATCTGGACTGAAGCTTTCTTT. The rearrangement links TRBV5-6 to TRBJ1-1, with D hard to call. Germline V gene data show CDR1 as SGHDT and CDR2 as YYEEEE. The CDR3 consists of 12 residues. The V gene lost 3 bases and the J gene lost 5 bases, with 8 bases spanning the gap.

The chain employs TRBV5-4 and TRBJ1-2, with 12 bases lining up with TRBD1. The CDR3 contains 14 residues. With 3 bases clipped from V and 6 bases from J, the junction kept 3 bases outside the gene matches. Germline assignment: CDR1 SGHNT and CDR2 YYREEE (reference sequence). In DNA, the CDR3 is TGTGCCAGCAGCTGGGGACAGGGGGCAGATGGCTACACCTTC. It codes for CASSWGQGADGYTF.

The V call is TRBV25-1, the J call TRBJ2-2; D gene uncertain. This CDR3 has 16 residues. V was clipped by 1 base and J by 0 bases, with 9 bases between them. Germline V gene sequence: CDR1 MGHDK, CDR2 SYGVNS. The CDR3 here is CASSESAAANTGELFF. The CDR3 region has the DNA TGTGCCAGCAGTGAATCGGCGGCCGCGAACACCGGGGAGCTGTTTTTT.

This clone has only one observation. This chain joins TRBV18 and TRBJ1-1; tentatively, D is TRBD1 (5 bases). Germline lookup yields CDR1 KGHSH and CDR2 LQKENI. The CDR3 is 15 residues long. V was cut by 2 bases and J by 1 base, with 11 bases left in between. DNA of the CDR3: TGTGCCAGCTCACCAGAGGTAGGGGCGAACACTGAAGCTTTCTTT. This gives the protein CASSPEVGANTEAFF.

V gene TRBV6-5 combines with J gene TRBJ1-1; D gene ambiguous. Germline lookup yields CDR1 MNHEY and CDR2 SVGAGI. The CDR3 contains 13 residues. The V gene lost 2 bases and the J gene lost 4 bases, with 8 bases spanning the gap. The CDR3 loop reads CASSYDTVTEAFF. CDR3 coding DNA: TGTGCCAGCAGTTACGATACGGTCACTGAAGCTTTCTTT.

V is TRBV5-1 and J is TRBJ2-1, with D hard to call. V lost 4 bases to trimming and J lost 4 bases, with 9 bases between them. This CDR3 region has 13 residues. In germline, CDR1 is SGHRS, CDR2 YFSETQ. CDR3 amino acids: CASSADGYNEQFF. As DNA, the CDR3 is TGCGCCAGCAGCGCCGACGGTTACAATGAGCAGTTCTTC.

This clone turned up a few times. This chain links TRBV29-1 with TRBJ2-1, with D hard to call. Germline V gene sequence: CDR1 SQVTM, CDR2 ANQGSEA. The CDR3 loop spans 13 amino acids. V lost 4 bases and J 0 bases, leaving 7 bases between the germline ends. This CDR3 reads CSVVYNSYNEQFF. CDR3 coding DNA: TGCAGCGTTGTATACAACTCCTACAATGAGCAGTTCTTC.

Here the CDR3 reads CASSLDILNTGELFF. For the CDR3, the DNA is TGCGCCAGCAGCTTGGACATATTGAACACCGGGGAGCTGTTTTTT. The V and J genes are TRBV5-1 and TRBJ2-2, with D unclear. The germline gives CDR1 SGHRS, CDR2 YFSETQ. V gave up 0 bases and J gave up 1 base, with 7 bases separating them. This CDR3 has 15 residues.

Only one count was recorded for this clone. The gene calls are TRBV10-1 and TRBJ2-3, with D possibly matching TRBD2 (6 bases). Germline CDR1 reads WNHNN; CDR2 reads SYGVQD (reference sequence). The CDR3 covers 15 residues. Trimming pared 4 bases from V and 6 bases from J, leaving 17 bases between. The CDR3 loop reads CASSAPGSREDTQYF. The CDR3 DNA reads TGCGCCAGCAGTGCCCCCGGGTCCCGGGAGGATACGCAGTATTTT.

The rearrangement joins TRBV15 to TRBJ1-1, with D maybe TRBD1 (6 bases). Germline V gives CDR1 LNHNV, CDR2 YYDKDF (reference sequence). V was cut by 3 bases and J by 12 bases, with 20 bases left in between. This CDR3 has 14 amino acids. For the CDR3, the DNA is TGTGCCACCAGCAGGGATAAGGGGGGCCGGGGGACTTTCTTT. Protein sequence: CATSRDKGGRGTFF.